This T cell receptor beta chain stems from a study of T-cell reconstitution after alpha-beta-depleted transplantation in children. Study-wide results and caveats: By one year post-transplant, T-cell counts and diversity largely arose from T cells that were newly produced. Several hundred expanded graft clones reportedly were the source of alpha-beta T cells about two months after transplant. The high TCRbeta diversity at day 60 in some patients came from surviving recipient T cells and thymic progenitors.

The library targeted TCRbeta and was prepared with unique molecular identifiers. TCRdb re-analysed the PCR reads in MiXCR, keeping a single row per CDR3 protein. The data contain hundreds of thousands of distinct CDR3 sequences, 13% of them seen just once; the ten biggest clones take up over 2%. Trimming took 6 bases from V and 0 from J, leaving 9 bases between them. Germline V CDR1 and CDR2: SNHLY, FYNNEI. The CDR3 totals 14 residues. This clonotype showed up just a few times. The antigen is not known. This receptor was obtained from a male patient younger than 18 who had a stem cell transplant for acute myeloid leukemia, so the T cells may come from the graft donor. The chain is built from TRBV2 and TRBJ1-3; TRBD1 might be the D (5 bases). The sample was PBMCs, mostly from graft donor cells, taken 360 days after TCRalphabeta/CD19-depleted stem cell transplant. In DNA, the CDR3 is TGTGCCAGCAGCAGGGATTTCTCTGGAAACACCATATATTTT. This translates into CASSRDFSGNTIYF.